This T cell receptor beta chain stems from a study of human CD8 memory T cell subsets. This CDR3 has 15 amino acids. Germline CDR1 DFQATT, CDR2 SNEGSKA (reference sequence). A UMI-labeled 5' RACE approach was the method that produced the TCR beta libraries. Under the authors' procedure: Each TCR beta library held between roughly 2,800 and 18,000 functional CDR3 beta clonotypes. TCRdb reprocessed the 5' RACE reads and reports one entry per CDR3 protein, with no DNA. Clone size and V and J calls follow TCRdb, not the original study. This table holds about 5,500 distinct CDR3 sequences. V usage is TRBV20-1 and J usage is TRBJ2-7; the D call of TRBD1 rests on TCRdb alone, since no DNA is present to check it. Material: CD8+ T cells from PBMCs. The origin of this receptor is a human donor in good health. CDR3 loop: CSARPLDRVGYEQYF.